One and the same sample provided the 7 T cell receptor beta chains below, sequenced in a study of blood T cell repertoires in COVID-19. The protocol was immunoSEQ multiplex PCR, while the TCRdb copy is restricted to in-frame clones and leaves out a portion. This table has 90,000 to 120,000 clones, about four fifths appearing once. Input material: peripheral blood. The receptors originated from a human donor in a cohort sampled during active COVID-19.

The chain couples TRBV28 to TRBJ1-1; 7 bases are shared with TRBD1. Unmatched junction bases numbered 12, after V lost 7 bases and J lost 1 base. CDR3 length equals 16 residues. Germline V gene data show CDR1 as MDHEN and CDR2 as SYDVKM. The CDR3 protein is CASILRQGRGNTEAFF. As DNA, the CDR3 is TGTGCCAGCATCCTAAGACAGGGTCGCGGGAACACTGAAGCTTTCTTT.

This rearrangement joins TRBV7-2 to TRBJ2-7; 7 bases map to TRBD1. V lost 2 bases to trimming and J lost 3 bases; unmatched junction nucleotides: 7. This CDR3 region has 15 residues. Germline-derived CDR1 and CDR2 are SGHTA and FQGNSA. The CDR3 loop is CASSLTLQGYYEQYF. CDR3 bases: TGTGCCAGCAGCTTAACCCTACAGGGGTACTACGAGCAGTACTTC.

This clone occurred once. V usage is TRBV27 and J usage is TRBJ2-1, with TRBD2 identical over 8 bases. The CDR3 covers 12 residues. Germline assignment: CDR1 MNHEY and CDR2 SMNVEV (reference sequence). V trimming: 7 bases; J trimming: 6 bases; junction bases outside the gene matches: 2. The CDR3 bases are TGTGCCAGCACCGGGACTAGCAATGAGCAGTTCTTC. Residues: CASTGTSNEQFF.

The V and J genes are TRBV24-1 and TRBJ1-2; D not certain. The CDR3 contains 14 residues. V lost 4 bases and J lost 6, with 14 bases in between. Germline V gene sequence: CDR1 KGHDR, CDR2 SFDVKD. CDR3 residues: CATSDSPGSDGYTF. CDR3 bases: TGTGCCACCAGTGACTCTCCCGGTTCGGATGGCTACACCTTC.

The sample holds one count of this clone. The rearrangement links TRBV25-1 to TRBJ2-1; TRBD2 agrees at 8 bases. The V gene end was trimmed by 3 bases and the J gene end by 6 bases; junction bases not matched to a gene: 10. The germline CDR1 and CDR2 sequences are MGHDK and SYGVNS. The CDR3 contains 16 residues. The CDR3 loop is CASSEELAALFNEQFF. CDR3 bases: TGTGCCAGCAGTGAGGAACTAGCGGCACTCTTCAATGAGCAGTTCTTC.

The table lists this clone with a count of one. The rearrangement joins TRBV29-1 to TRBJ1-2; D is uncertain. The length of the CDR3 is 11 residues. The germline V gene has CDR1 SQVTM and CDR2 ANQGSEA. Trimming stripped 6 bases from V and 8 bases from J, with 13 bases between. The CDR3 here is CSVVSVSGYTF. The CDR3 DNA reads TGCAGCGTCGTTTCGGTTTCGGGCTACACCTTC.

DNA of the CDR3: TGTGCCAGCAGTTCCCGGTACAATGAGCAGTTCTTC. As protein: CASSSRYNEQFF. This chain connects TRBV12-3 or TRBV12-4 to TRBJ2-1; D gene unclear. The CDR3 sequence is 12 residues long. Trimming shortened V by 4 bases and J by 4 bases, and 5 bases separated the two germline ends.